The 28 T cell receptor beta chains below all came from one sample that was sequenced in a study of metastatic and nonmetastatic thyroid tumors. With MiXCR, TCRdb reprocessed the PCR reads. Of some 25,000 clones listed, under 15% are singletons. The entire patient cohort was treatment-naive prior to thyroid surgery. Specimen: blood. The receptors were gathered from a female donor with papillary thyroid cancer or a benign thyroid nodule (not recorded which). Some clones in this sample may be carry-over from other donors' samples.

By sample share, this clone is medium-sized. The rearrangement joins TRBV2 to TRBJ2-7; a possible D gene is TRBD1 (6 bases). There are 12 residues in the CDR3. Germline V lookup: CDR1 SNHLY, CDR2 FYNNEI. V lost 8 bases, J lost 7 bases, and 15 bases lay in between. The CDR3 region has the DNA TGTGCCAGCGTGAAGGCAGGGGTTGAGCAGTACTTC. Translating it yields CASVKAGVEQYF.

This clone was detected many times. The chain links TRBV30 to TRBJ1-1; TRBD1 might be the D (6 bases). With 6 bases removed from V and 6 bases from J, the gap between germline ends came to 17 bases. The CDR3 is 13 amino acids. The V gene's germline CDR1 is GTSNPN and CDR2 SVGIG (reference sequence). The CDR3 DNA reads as TGTGCCTGTCAACAGGGCGGGGTCCCTGAAGCTTTCTTT. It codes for CACQQGGVPEAFF.

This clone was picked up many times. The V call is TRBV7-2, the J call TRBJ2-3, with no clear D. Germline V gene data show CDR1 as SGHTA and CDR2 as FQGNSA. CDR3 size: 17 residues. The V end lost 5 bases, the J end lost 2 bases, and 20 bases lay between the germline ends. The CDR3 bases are TGTGCCAGCAGCGTGGTTGGTTTGGGTAGTTTCACAGATACGCAGTATTTT. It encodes CASSVVGLGSFTDTQYF.

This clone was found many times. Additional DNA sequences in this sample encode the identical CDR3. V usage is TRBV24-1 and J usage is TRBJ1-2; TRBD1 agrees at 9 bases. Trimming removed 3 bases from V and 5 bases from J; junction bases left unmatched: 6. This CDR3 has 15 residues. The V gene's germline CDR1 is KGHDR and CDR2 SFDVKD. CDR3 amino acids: CATSDEGTGPYGYTF. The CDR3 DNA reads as TGTGCCACCAGTGATGAGGGGACAGGGCCTTATGGCTACACCTTC.

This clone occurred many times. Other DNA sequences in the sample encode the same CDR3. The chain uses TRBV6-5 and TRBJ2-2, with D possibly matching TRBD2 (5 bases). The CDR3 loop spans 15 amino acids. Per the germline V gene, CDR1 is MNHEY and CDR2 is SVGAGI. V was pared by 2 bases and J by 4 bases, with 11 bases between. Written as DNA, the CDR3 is TGTGCCAGCAGTTACGGGCTAGCTGCCACCGGGGAGCTGTTTTTT. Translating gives CASSYGLAATGELFF.

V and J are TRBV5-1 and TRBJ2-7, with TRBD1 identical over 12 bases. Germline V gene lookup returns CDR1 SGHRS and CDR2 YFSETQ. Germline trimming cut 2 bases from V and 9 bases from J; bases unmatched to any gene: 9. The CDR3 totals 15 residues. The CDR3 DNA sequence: TGCGCCAGCAGCTTCGAGGGACAGGGGGCCCCAATGCAGTACTTC. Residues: CASSFEGQGAPMQYF.

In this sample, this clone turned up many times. The CDR3 nucleotides are TGTGCCAGCAGACTTCCCCCGGGACAGGCTGTTTTCTCTGGAAACACCATATATTTT. Encoded protein: CASRLPPGQAVFSGNTIYF. V usage is TRBV5-4 and J usage is TRBJ1-3; the match to TRBD1 covers 8 bases. CDR1 is SGHNT, CDR2 YYREEE, per germline (reference sequence). This CDR3 comprises 19 residues. The V gene end was trimmed by 5 bases and the J gene end by 0 bases; junction bases not matched to a gene: 16.

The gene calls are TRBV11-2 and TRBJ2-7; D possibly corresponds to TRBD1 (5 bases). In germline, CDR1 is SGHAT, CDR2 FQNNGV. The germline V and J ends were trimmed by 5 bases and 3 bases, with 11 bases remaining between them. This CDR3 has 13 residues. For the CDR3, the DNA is TGTGCCAGCAGCAAAAGGGGCTTCTACGAGCAGTACTTC. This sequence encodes CASSKRGFYEQYF.

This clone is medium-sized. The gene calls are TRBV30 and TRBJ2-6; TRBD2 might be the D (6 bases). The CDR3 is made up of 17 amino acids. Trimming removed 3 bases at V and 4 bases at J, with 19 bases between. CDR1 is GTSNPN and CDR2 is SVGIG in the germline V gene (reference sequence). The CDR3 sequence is CAWRYRAGPPGANVLTF. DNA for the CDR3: TGTGCCTGGAGGTACCGAGCGGGTCCTCCCGGGGCCAACGTCCTGACTTTC.

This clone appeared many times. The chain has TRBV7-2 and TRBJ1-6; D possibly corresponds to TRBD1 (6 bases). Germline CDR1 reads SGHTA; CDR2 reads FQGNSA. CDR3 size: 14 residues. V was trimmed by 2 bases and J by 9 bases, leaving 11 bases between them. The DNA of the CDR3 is TGTGCCAGCAGCTTACACAGGGATGGTTCACCCCTCCACTTT. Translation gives CASSLHRDGSPLHF.

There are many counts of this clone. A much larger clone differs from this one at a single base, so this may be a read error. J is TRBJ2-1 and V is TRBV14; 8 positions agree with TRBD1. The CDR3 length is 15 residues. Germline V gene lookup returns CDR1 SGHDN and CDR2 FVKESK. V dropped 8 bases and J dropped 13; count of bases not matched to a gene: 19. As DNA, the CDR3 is TGTGCCAGCGGCGTTCAACAGGGGGTTCGGGGAGAACAGTTCTTC. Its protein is CASGVQQGVRGEQFF.

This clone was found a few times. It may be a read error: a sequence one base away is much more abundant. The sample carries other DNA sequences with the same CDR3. The CDR3 region has the DNA TGTGCCAGCAGCTCAACTGGGACTAGGTCGTTGAATACGCAGTATTTT. Its protein product is CASSSTGTRSLNTQYF. The chain joins TRBV7-6 to TRBJ2-3, with TRBD2 identical over 8 bases. This CDR3 comprises 16 residues. Germline V gene sequence: CDR1 SGHVS, CDR2 FNYEAQ. Trimming took 4 bases from V and 7 from J; bases not matched to a gene: 13.

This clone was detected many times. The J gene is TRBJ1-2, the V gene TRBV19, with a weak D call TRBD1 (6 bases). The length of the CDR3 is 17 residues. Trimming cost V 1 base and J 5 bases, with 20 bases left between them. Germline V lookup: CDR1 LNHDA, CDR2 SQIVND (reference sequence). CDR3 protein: CASSIVRGSKAIYGYTF. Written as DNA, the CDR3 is TGTGCCAGTAGTATAGTGAGGGGGTCTAAGGCAATTTATGGCTACACCTTC.

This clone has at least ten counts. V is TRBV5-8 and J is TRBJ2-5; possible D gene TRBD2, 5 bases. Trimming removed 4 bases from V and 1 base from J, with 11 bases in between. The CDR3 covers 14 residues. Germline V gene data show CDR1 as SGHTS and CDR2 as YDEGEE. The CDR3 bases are TGTGCCAGCAGCGGCGGGCAGTTCCAAGAGACCCAGTACTTC. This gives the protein CASSGGQFQETQYF.

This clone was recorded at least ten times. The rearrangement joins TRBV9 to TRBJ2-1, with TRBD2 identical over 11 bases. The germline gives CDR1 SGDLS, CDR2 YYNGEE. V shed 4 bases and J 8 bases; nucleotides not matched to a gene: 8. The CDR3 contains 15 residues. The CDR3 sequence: CASSYTSGSKYEQFF. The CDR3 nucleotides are TGTGCCAGCAGCTATACTAGCGGGAGTAAGTATGAGCAGTTCTTC.

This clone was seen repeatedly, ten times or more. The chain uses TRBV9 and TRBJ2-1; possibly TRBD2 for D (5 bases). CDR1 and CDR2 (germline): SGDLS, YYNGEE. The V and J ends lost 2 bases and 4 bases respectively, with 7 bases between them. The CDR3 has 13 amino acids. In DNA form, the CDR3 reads TGTGCCAGCAGCGTGGACTTTTACAATGAGCAGTTCTTC. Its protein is CASSVDFYNEQFF.

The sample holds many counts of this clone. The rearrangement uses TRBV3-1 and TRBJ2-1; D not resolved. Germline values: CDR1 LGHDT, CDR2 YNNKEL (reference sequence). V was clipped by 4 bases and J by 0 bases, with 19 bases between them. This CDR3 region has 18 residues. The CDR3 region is CASSPITQTQSSYNEQFF. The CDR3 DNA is TGTGCCAGCAGCCCAATTACGCAAACACAGAGCTCCTACAATGAGCAGTTCTTC.

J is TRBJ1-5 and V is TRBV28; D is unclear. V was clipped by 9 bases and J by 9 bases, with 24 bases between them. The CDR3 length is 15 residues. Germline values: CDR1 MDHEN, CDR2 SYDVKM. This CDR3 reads CARSPSVGHQLPQHF. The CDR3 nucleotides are TGTGCCAGGAGCCCTTCGGTCGGGCACCAACTGCCCCAGCATTTT. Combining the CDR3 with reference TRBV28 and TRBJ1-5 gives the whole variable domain DVKVTQSSRYLVKRTGEKVFLECVQDMDHENMFWYRQDPGLGLRLIYFSYDVKMKEKGDIPEGYSVSREKKERFSLILESASTNQTSMYLCARSPSVGHQLPQHFGDGTRLSIL.

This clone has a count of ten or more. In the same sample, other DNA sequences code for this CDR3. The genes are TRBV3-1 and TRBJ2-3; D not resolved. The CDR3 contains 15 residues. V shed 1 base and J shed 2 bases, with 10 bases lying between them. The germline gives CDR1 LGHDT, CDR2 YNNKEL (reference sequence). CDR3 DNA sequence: TGTGCCAGCAGCCAAGCTAGGTTGGACACAGATACGCAGTATTTT. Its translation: CASSQARLDTDTQYF.

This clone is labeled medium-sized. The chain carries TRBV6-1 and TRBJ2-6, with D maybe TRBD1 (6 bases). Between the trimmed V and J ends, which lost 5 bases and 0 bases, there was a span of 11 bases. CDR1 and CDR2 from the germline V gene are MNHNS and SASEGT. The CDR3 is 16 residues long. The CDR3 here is CASSSGTNSGANVLTF. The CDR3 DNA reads TGTGCCAGCAGTTCAGGGACAAACTCTGGGGCCAACGTCCTGACTTTC.

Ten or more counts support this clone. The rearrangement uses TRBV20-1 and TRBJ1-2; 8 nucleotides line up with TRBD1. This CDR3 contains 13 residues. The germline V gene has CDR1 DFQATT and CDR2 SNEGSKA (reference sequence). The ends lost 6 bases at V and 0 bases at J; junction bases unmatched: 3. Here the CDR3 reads CSARGQPNYGYTF. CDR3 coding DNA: TGCAGTGCCAGGGGGCAACCTAACTATGGCTACACCTTC.

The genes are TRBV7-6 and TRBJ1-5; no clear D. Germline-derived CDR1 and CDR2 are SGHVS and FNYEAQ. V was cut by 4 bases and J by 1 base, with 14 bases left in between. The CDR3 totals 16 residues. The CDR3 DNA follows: TGTGCCAGCAGCTCCGGACCTCCGTGGAGCAATCAGCCCCAGCATTTT. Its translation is CASSSGPPWSNQPQHF.

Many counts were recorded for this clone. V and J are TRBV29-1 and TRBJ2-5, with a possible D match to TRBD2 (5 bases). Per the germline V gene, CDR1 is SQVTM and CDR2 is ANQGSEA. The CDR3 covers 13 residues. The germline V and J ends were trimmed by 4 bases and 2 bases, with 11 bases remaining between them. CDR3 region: CSVADLGQETQYF. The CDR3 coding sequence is TGCAGCGTTGCGGACTTGGGACAAGAGACCCAGTACTTC.

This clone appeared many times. As DNA, the CDR3 is TGTGCCAGCAGCTCGGGACAGGGGAACGAGCAGTACTTC. Translated, it gives CASSSGQGNEQYF. J is TRBJ2-7 and V is TRBV5-6; 10 nucleotides line up with TRBD1. The CDR3 is made up of 13 amino acids. CDR1 is SGHDT and CDR2 is YYEEEE in the germline V gene. V lost 3 bases to trimming and J lost 5 bases; unmatched junction nucleotides: 2.

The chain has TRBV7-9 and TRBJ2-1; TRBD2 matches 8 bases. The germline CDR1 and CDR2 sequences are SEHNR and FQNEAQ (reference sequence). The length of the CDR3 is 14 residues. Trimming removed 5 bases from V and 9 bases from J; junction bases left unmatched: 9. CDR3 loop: CASSRGAGEGEQFF. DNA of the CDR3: TGTGCCAGCAGCCGAGGAGCGGGAGAGGGTGAGCAGTTCTTC.

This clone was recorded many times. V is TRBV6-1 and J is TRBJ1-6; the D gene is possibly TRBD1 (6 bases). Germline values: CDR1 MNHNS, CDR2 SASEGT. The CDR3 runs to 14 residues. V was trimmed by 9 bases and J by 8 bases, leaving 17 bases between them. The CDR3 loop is CASRGGALHSPLHF. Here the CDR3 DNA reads TGTGCCAGTCGGGGGGGCGCGCTTCATTCACCCCTCCACTTT.

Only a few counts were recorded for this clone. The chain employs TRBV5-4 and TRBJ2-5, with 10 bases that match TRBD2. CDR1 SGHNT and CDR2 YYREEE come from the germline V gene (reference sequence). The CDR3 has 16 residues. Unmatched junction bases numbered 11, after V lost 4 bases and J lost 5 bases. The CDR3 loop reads CASSRARLAGAETQYF. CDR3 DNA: TGTGCCAGCAGCCGGGCGCGCCTAGCGGGAGCGGAGACCCAGTACTTC.

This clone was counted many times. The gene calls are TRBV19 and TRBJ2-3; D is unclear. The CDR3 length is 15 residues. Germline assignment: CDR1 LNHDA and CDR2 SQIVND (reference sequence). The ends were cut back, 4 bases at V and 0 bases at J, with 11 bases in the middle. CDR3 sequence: CASSKSETSTDTQYF. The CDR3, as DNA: TGTGCCAGTAGTAAGTCCGAGACCAGCACAGATACGCAGTATTTT.